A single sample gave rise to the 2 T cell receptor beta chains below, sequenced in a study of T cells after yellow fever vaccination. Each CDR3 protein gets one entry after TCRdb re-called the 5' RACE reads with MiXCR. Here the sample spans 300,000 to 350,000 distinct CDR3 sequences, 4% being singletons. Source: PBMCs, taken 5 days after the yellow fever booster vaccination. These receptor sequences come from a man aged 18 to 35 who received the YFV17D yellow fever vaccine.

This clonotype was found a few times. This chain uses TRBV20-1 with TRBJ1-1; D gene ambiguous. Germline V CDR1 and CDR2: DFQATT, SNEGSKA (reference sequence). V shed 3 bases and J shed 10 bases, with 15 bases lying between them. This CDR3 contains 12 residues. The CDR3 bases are TGCAGTGCTAGTAGGGAAGGCCCCGGAGCTTTCTTT. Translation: CSASREGPGAFF.

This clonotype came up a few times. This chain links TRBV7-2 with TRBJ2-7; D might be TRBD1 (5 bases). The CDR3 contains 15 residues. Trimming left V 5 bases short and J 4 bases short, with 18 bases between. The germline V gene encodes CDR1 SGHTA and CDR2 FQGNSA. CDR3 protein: CASSPVAWGAYEQYF. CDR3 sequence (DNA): TGTGCCAGCAGCCCAGTGGCGTGGGGCGCGTACGAGCAGTACTTC.